This entry describes one TCR beta chain. Its antigen is not identified. The SP2 primer and nested alpha and beta constant region primers amplified ligated cDNA in four rounds. For blood and skin samples, reverse transcription used TCR alpha and beta constant primers. A single record per CDR3 protein comes from TCRdb applying MiXCR to the UMI-ligation and nested PCR reads. The table records about 37,000 distinct CDR3 sequences, 9.5% to 12% of them present only once. The ends were cut back, 7 bases at V and 1 base at J, with 16 bases in the middle. Germline-derived CDR1 and CDR2 are MNHEY and SVGAGI. The CDR3 extends over 15 amino acids. This sample was included in a study of naive and memory T cell subsets. General observations from the study: Far more TCRs reportedly came from tuberculin skin test site biopsies. Higher TCR numbers at tuberculin sites reflect T cell infiltration, per interpretation.

The treatment is: skin biopsy from PPD injection site in Mantoux-positive individual. A UMI-containing oligonucleotide was joined by 3' ligation to the TCR cDNA template. Tuberculin skin test biopsies were taken where PPD was injected in Mantoux-positive people. The source of this sequence is an adult in good health. Here the sequenced sample was skin, taken from a tuberculin skin test site. The rearrangement joins TRBV6-5 to TRBJ1-1; TRBD1 is a possible D gene (5 bases). The CDR3 coding sequence is TGTGCCAGCAATATAAACCAGGGCAGGAACACTGAAGCTTTCTTT. It translates to CASNINQGRNTEAFF.